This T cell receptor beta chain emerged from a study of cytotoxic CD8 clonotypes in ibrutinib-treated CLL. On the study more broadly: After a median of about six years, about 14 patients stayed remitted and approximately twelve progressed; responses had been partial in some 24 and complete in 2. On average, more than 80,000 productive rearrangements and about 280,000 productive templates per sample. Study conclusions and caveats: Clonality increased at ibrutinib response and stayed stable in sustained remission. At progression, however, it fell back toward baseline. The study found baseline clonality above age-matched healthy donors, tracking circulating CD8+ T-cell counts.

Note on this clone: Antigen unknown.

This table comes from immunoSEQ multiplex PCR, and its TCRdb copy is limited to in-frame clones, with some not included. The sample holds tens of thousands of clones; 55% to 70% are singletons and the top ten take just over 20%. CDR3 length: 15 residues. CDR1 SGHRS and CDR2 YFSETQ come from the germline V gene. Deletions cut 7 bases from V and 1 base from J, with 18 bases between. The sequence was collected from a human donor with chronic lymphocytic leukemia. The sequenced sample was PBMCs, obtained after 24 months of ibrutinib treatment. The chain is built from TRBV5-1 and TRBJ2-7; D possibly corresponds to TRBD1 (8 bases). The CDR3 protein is CASGRGPGGSYEQYF. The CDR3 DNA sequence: TGCGCCAGCGGCAGGGGGCCGGGGGGATCCTACGAGCAGTACTTC.